This TCR beta chain was identified during a study of blood T cells in healthy people across ages. The sample holds a few counts of this clonotype. V was pared by 1 base and J by 2 bases, with 3 bases between. The germline gives CDR1 DFQATT, CDR2 SNEGSKA (reference sequence). CDR3 length: 13 residues. Together with a sample-barcoded 5' primer, a J-beta primer mix was included in a second PCR lasting roughly 7 to 11 cycles. TCRdb re-called the 5' RACE reads through MiXCR, storing one row per CDR3 protein. Of more than 1.4 million distinct CDR3 sequences listed, around 42% are singletons. The rearrangement uses TRBV20-1 and TRBJ1-6; D ambiguous. Material: blood. The receptor's source is a woman between 18 and 29 years old in good health. CDR3 in DNA: TGCAGTGCTAGAGGGGCCTATAATTCACCCCTCCACTTT. Encoded protein: CSARGAYNSPLHF.